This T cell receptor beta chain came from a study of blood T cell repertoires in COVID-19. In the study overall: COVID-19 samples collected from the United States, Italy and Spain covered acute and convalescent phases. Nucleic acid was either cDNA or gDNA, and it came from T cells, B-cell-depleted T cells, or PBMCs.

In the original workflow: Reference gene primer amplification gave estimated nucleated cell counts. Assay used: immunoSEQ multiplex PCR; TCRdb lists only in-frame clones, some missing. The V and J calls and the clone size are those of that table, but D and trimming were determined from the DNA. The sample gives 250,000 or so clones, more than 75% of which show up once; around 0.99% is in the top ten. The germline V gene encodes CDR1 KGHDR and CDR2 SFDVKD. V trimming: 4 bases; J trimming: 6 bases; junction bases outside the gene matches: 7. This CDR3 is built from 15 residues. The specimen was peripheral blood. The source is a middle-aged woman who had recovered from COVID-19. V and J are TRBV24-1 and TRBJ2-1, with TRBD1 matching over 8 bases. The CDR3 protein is CATSDPGQGVNEQFF. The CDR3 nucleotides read TGTGCCACCAGTGACCCCGGACAGGGAGTCAATGAGCAGTTCTTC.